Included here is one TCR beta chain sequence, with context. What it binds is unknown. These data belong to a study of T cells in Graves' hyperthyroidism and ophthalmopathy. General observations from the study: Ophthalmopathy could be told apart from stable hyperthyroidism with a 13 V-J model. In blood, most of the thyroid clonotypes expanded above 0.001 were also present.

The study excluded patients with uncontrolled infection, other autoimmune disease, pregnancy or lactation. Authors of the study amplified TCR beta CDR3 regions from RNA transcripts. The HTBI set primed first-round TCR CDR3 RT-PCR. From the multiplex PCR reads, TCRdb called clonotypes with MiXCR, one entry per CDR3 protein. The data contain some 560,000 distinct CDR3 sequences, 14% of them singletons. The ends were cut back, 6 bases at V and 5 bases at J, with 16 bases in the middle. The length of the CDR3 is 15 residues. This chain joins TRBV12-3 or TRBV12-4 and TRBJ2-2, with D perhaps assigned TRBD1 or TRBD2 (6 bases each). The sequenced material came from blood. This receptor was obtained from a woman aged 40 to 50 with Graves' hyperthyroidism. The CDR3 here is CASRRPGAGTGELFF. The CDR3 nucleotides are TGTGCCAGCAGACGCCCGGGGGCAGGTACCGGGGAGCTGTTTTTT.